This entry concerns a single T cell receptor beta chain. The time point here: pretreatment peripheral blood. Patients were diagnosed with urothelial carcinoma, either locally advanced or metastatic. This specimen belongs to a study of PD-L1 blockade in urothelial cancer. The data were produced by immunoSEQ multiplex PCR, yet TCRdb's version contains in-frame clones alone and is incomplete. The sample has 70,000 to 75,000 clones, roughly 88% seen once. This clonotype originated in a man aged 70-80 years with urothelial cancer. Sequencing was performed on PBMCs, taken around atezolizumab (anti-PD-L1) treatment.

The CDR3 nucleotides read TGTGCCAGCAGTACAATAGGAAGCGGGACAGGGGGGAACACTGAAGCTTTCTTT. This codes for CASSTIGSGTGGNTEAFF. The chain uses TRBV25-1 and TRBJ1-1, with 11 bases aligning to TRBD1. V was pared by 5 bases and J by 1 base, with 12 bases of the junction left unmatched. Germline-derived CDR1 and CDR2 are MGHDK and SYGVNS. The CDR3 loop spans 18 amino acids.